A selection of T cell receptor beta chains follows, all from one sample in a study of shared clonotypes between healthy human individuals. The repertoire was sequenced with immunoSEQ multiplex PCR; TCRdb's copy has only in-frame clones and lacks some. Of about 1 million clones listed, about 74% are singletons. Sequenced: memory CD4+ T cells sorted from blood. These receptors were obtained from a man aged 18 to 30 in good health. Both conserved end residues are part of each CDR3. D genes are given only for firm matches. Rows may omit the clone size; those that give it use once, few, many or a size class.

.	TRBJ2-4	few	TRBV28	TGTGCCAGCAGCTCTAAAAACATTCAGTACTTC	CASSSKNIQYF
.	TRBJ2-3	.	TRBV7-9	TGTGCCAGCAGCTTGAGTGGAGACCCCACGGATACGCAGTATTTT	CASSLSGDPTDTQYF
.	TRBJ1-2	.	TRBV5-1	TGCGCCAGCAGCGTGGGAGAGGGTGGCTACACCTTC	CASSVGEGGYTF
.	TRBJ2-1	.	TRBV29-1	TGCAGCGGTGGACTACTCGGTGACAATGAGCAGTTCTTC	CSGGLLGDNEQFF
TRBD1	TRBJ2-4	.	TRBV10-3	TGTGCCATCAGTGAGTTGGGACAGTACATTCAGTACTTC	CAISELGQYIQYF
.	TRBJ1-2	few	TRBV5-1	TGCGCCAGCAGCTTGGATTATGGCTACACCTTC	CASSLDYGYTF
.	TRBJ2-6	few	TRBV5-1	TGCGCCAGCAGCTTGGAGAGCTCTGGGGCCAACGTCCTGACTTTC	CASSLESSGANVLTF
.	TRBJ1-2	many	TRBV29-1	TGCAGCGTTGAACCCCCAACTAACTATGGCTACACCTTC	CSVEPPTNYGYTF
.	TRBJ1-1	once	TRBV6-1	TGTGCCAGCAGTGATGGCCCCTCTGAAGCTTTCTTT	CASSDGPSEAFF
.	TRBJ1-1	.	TRBV6-5	TGTGCCAGCAGTTACCAGGGACTCAACACTGAAGCTTTCTTT	CASSYQGLNTEAFF
.	TRBJ1-1	once	TRBV19	TGTGCCAGTAGTACCATCCCGGGGGCCGGTTCTGAAGCTTTCTTT	CASSTIPGAGSEAFF
TRBD2	TRBJ2-1	few	TRBV6-5	TGTGCCAGCAGTTACTCTCCCGGGGGGGCTCGTAATGAGCAGTTCTTC	CASSYSPGGARNEQFF
TRBD1	TRBJ2-7	.	TRBV11-1	TGTGCCAGCAGCTGGACAGGGAACTACGAGCAGTACTTC	CASSWTGNYEQYF
.	TRBJ2-3	.	TRBV6-5	TGTGCCAGCAGTCGGGGGGATACGCAGTATTTT	CASSRGDTQYF
TRBD1	TRBJ1-5	few	TRBV28	TGTGCCAGCAGTCGCGAACAGGGGGCAGGTCAGCCCCAGCATTTT	CASSREQGAGQPQHF
TRBD1	TRBJ2-7	.	TRBV15	TGTGCCACCAGCAGACGACAGGGGGTCAACGAGCAGTACTTC	CATSRRQGVNEQYF
.	TRBJ2-7	.	TRBV21-1	TGTGCCAGCAGCGAAGTAGGACAGGGGCCGACTAGCGGGCCACTCTACGAGCAGTACTTC	CASSEVGQGPTSGPLYEQYF
TRBD1	TRBJ1-5	.	TRBV5-8	TGTGCCAGCAGCTTGGGACAGGGGGCTAGTCAGCCCCAGCATTTT	CASSLGQGASQPQHF
.	TRBJ2-7	.	TRBV5-6	TGTGCCAGCAGTCCGACCGGGTCGGCTCGGGGCTACGAGCAGTACTTC	CASSPTGSARGYEQYF
.	TRBJ2-3	.	TRBV2	TGTGCCAGCAGTGAAAGTGGGGGGGCCAATACGCAGTATTTT	CASSESGGANTQYF